The sequence of this T cell receptor beta chain was determined in a study of T cell repertoires in cytomegalovirus infection. Concerning this clonotype: It may be a read error: a sequence one base away is much more abundant. Since no conserved phenylalanine or tryptophan closes the CDR3, a read error is the likely cause.

J gave up 5 bases and V 4 bases, and 7 bases lay outside the gene matches. The CDR3 has 15 residues. Germline V gives CDR1 SGHVS, CDR2 FNYEAQ. TCRdb passed the reads through MiXCR, listing each CDR3 protein once. The sample consists of roughly 320,000 distinct CDR3 sequences, more than 8% of them appearing once. J is TRBJ2-5 and V is TRBV7-6; 10 bases map to TRBD2. Sequencing was done on a sample of PBMCs. The source of this sequence is a human donor in good health (CMV status not recorded). Some clones in this sample may be carry-over from other donors' samples. The CDR3 reads CASSWTSGTVETQYY. In DNA, the CDR3 is TGTGCCAGCAGCTGGACTAGCGGAACCGTGGAGACCCAGTACTAC.